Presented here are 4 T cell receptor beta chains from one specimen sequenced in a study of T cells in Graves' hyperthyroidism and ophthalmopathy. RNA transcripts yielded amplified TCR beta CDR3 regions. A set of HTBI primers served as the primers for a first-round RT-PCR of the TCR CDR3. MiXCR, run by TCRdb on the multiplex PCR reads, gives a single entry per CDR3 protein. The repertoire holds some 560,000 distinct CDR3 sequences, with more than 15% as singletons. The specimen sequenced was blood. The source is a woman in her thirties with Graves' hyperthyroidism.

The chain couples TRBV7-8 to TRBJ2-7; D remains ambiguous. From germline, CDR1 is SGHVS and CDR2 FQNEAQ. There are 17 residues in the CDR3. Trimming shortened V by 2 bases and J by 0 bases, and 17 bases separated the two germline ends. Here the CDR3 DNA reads TGTGCCAGCAGCTTACGTGAAGGTTTCTCGAACTCCTACGAGCAGTACTTC. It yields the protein CASSLREGFSNSYEQYF.

CDR3 sequence reads: CATSESASNQPQHF. The CDR3 coding sequence is TGTGCCACCAGTGAATCGGCAAGCAATCAGCCCCAGCATTTT. V usage is TRBV24-1 and J usage is TRBJ1-5; the D is unclear. The CDR3 covers 14 residues. The germline V and J ends were trimmed by 4 bases and 1 base, with 7 bases remaining between them. From germline, CDR1 is KGHDR and CDR2 SFDVKD.

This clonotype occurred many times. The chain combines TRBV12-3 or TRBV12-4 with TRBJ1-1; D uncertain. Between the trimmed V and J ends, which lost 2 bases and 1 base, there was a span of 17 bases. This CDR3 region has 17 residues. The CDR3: CASSLYATRHGNTEAFF. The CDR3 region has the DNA TGTGCCAGCAGTTTATATGCAACTAGACACGGGAACACTGAAGCTTTCTTT.

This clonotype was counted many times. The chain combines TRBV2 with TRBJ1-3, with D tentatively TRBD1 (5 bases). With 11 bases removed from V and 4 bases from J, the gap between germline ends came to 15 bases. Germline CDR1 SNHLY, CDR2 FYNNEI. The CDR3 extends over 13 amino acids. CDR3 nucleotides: TGTGCCGGATTGGCTGGGGCGGGAAACACCATATATTTT. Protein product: CAGLAGAGNTIYF.